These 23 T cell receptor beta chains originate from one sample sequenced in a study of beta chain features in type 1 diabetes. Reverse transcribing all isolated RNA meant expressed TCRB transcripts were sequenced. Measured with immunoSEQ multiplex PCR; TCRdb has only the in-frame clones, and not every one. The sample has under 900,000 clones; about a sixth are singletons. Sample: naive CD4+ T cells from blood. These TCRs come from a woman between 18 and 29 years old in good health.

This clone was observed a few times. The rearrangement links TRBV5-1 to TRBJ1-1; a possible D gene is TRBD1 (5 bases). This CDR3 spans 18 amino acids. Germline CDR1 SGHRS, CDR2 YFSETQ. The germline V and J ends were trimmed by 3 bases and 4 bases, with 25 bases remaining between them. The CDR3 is CASSSVLFPGGTGTEAFF. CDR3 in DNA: TGCGCCAGCAGCTCTGTCCTATTCCCCGGGGGAACCGGCACTGAAGCTTTCTTT.

The CDR3 DNA sequence: TGCGCCAGCAGCCAAGGGGGCGGCTACACCTACGAGCAGTACTTC. Residues: CASSQGGGYTYEQYF. The chain recombines TRBV4-3 with TRBJ2-5, with D perhaps TRBD1 (5 bases). The better agreement between TRBJ2-7 and the DNA end casts doubt on the J call. Germline V lookup: CDR1 LGHNA, CDR2 YSLEER. The CDR3 extends over 15 amino acids.

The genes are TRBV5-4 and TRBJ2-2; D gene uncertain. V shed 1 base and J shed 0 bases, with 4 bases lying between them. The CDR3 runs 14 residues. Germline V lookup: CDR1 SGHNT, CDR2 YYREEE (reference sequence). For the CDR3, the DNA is TGTGCCAGCAGCTTGAGTACGAACACCGGGGAGCTGTTTTTT. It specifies CASSLSTNTGELFF.

This CDR3 reads CATSTGDSTGELFF. CDR3 DNA sequence: TGTGCCACCAGCACGGGAGATAGCACCGGGGAGCTGTTTTTT. The rearrangement links TRBV15 to TRBJ2-2; D is perhaps TRBD2 (6 bases). Trimming pared 4 bases from V and 4 bases from J, leaving 10 bases between. The CDR3 length is 14 residues. Germline V lookup: CDR1 LNHNV, CDR2 YYDKDF (reference sequence).

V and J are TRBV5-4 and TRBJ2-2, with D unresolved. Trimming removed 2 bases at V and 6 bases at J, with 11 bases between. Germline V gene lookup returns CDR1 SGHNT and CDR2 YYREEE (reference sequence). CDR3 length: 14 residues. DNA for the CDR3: TGTGCCAGCAGCTTTGGTGGGAAGCCCGGGGAGCTGTTTTTT. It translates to CASSFGGKPGELFF.

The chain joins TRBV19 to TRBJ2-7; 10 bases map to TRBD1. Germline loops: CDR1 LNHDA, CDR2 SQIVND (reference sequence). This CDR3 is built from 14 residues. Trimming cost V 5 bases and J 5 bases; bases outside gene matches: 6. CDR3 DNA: TGTGCCAGTAGTTTGGGACAGGGGATCAACGAGCAGTACTTC. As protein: CASSLGQGINEQYF.

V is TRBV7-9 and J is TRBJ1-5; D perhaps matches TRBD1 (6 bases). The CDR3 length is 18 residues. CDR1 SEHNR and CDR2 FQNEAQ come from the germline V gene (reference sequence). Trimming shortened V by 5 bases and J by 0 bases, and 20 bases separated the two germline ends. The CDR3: CASSPRHLRTDSNQPQHF. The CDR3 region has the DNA TGTGCCAGCAGCCCCCGCCACCTTAGGACAGATAGCAATCAGCCCCAGCATTTT.

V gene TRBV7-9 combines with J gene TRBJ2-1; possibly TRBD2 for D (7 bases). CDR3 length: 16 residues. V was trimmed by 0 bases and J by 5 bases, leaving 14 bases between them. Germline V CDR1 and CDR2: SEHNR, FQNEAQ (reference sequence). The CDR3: CASSLARGASDNEQFF. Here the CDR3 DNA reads TGTGCCAGCAGCTTAGCTCGGGGGGCAAGTGACAATGAGCAGTTCTTC.

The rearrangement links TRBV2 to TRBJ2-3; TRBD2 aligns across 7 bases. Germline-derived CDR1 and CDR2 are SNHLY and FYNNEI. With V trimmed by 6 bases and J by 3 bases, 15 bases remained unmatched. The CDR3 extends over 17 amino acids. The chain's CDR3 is CASSVGAWGGSTDTQYF. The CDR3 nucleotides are TGTGCCAGCAGCGTTGGGGCCTGGGGGGGGAGTACAGATACGCAGTATTTT.

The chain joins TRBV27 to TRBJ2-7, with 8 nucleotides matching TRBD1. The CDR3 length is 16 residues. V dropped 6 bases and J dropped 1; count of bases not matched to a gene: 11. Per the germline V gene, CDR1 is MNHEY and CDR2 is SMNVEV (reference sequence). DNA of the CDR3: TGTGCCAGCAGATCTCATTCGGACAGGGAATCCTACGAGCAGTACTTC. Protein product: CASRSHSDRESYEQYF.

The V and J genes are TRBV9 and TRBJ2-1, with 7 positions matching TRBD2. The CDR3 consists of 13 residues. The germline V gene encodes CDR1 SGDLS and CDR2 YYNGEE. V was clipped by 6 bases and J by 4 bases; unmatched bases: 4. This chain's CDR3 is CASNLAGYNEQFF. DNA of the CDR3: TGTGCCAGCAACTTAGCGGGTTACAATGAGCAGTTCTTC. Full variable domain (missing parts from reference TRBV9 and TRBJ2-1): DSGVTQTPKHLITATGQRVTLRCSPRSGDLSVYWYQQSLDQGLQFLIQYYNGEERAKGNILERFSAQQFPDLHSELNLSSLELGDSALYFCASNLAGYNEQFFGPGTRLTVL.

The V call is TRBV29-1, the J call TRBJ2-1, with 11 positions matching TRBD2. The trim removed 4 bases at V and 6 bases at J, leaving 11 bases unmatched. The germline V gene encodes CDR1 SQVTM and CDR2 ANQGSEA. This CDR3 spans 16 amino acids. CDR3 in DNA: TGCAGCGTTGGAGCACCTCGACTAGCGGGAACCAATGAGCAGTTCTTC. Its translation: CSVGAPRLAGTNEQFF.

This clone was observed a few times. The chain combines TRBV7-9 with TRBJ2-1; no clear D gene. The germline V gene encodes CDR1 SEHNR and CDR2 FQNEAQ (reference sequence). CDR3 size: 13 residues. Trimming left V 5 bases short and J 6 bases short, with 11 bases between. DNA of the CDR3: TGTGCCAGCAGCCTACCCGGTGGCAATGAGCAGTTCTTC. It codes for CASSLPGGNEQFF.

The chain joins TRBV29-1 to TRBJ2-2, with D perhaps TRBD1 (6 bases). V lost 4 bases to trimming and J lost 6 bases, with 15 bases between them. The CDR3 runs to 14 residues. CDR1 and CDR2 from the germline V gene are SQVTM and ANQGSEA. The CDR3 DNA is TGCAGCGTTGGCGTACAGGGTGGGGCCGGGGAGCTGTTTTTT. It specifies CSVGVQGGAGELFF.

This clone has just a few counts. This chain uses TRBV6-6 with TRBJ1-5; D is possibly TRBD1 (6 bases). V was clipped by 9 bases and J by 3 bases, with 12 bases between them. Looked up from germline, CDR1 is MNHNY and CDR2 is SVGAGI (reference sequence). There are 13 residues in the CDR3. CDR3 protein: CASKQGNNQPQHF. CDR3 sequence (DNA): TGTGCCAGTAAACAGGGTAACAATCAGCCCCAGCATTTT.

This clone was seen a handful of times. The CDR3 spells CASSLLPRGDKNIQYF. CDR3 coding DNA: TGTGCCAGCAGCTTACTACCAAGAGGAGACAAAAACATTCAGTACTTC. The chain has TRBV7-2 and TRBJ2-4; D gene unclear. Deletions cut 2 bases from V and 3 bases from J, with 14 bases between. The CDR3 sequence is 16 residues long. Germline V CDR1 and CDR2: SGHTA, FQGNSA. Filled out from reference TRBV7-2 and TRBJ2-4, the complete variable domain reads GAGVSQSPSNKVTEKGKDVELRCDPISGHTALYWYRQSLGQGLEFLIYFQGNSAPDKSGLPSDRFSAERTGGSVSTLTIQRTQQEDSAVYLCASSLLPRGDKNIQYFGAGTRLSVL.

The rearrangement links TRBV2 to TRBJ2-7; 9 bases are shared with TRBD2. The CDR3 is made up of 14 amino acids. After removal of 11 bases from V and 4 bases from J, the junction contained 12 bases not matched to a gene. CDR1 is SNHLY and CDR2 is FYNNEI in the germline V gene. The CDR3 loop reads CAGRRLAEKYEQYF. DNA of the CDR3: TGTGCCGGCCGAAGACTAGCGGAGAAGTACGAGCAGTACTTC.

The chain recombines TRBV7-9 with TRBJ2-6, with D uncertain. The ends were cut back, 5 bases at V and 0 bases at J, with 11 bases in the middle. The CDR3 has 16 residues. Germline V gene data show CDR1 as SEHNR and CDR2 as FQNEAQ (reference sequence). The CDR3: CASSDYLYSGANVLTF. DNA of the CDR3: TGTGCCAGCAGCGATTATCTGTACTCTGGGGCCAACGTCCTGACTTTC. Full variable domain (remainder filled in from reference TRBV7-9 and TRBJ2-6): DTGVSQNPRHKITKRGQNVTFRCDPISEHNRLYWYRQTLGQGPEFLTYFQNEAQLEKSRLLSDRFSAERPKGSFSTLEIQRTEQGDSAMYLCASSDYLYSGANVLTFGAGSRLTVL.

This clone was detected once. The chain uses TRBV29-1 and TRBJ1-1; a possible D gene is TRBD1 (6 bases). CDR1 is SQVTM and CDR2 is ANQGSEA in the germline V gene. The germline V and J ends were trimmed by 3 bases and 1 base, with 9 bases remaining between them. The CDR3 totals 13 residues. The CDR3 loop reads CSVEGHRNTEAFF. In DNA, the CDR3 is TGCAGCGTTGAGGGACATAGGAACACTGAAGCTTTCTTT.

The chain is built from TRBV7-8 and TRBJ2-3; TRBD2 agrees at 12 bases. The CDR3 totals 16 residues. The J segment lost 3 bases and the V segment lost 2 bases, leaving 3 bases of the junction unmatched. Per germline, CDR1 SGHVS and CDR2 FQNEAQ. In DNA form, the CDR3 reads TGTGCCAGCAGCTTAAAAACTAGCGGGAGGACAGATACGCAGTATTTT. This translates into CASSLKTSGRTDTQYF.

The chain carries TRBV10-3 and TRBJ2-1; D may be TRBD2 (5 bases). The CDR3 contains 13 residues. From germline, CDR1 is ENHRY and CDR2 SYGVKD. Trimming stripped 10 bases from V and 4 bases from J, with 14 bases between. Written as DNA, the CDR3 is TGTGCCACCGAGGACTCCGTATACAATGAGCAGTTCTTC. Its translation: CATEDSVYNEQFF.

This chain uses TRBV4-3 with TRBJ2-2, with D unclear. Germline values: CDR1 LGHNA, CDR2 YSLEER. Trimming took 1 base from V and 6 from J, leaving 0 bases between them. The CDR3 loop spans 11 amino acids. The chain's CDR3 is CASSQAGELFF. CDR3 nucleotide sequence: TGCGCCAGCAGCCAAGCCGGGGAGCTGTTTTTT.

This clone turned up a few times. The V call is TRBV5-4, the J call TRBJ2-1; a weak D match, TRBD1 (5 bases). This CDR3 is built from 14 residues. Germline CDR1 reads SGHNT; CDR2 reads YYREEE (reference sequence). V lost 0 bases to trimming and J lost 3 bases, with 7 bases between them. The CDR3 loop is CASSLDRLYNEQFF. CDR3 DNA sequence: TGTGCCAGCAGCTTGGACAGGCTCTACAATGAGCAGTTCTTC. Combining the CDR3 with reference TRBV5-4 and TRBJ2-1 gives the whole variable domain ETGVTQSPTHLIKTRGQQVTLRCSSQSGHNTVSWYQQALGQGPQFIFQYYREEENGRGNFPPRFSGLQFPNYSSELNVNALELDDSALYLCASSLDRLYNEQFFGPGTRLTVL.